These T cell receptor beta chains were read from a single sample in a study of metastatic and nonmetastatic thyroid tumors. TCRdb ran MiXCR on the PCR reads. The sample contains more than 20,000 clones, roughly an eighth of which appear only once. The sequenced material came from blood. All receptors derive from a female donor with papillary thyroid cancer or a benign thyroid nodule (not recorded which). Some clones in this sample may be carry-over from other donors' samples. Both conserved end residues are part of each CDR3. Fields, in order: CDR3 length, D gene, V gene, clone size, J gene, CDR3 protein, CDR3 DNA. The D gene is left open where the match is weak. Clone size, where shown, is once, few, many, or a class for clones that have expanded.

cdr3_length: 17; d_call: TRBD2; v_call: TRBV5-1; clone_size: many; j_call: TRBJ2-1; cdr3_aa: CASSPGLAGGFYNEQFF; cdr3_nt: TGCGCCAGCAGCCCGGGACTAGCGGGGGGGTTCTACAATGAGCAGTTCTTC
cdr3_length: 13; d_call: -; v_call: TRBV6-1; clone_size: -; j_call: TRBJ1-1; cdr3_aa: CASSVGENTEAFF; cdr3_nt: TGTGCCAGCAGTGTGGGTGAGAACACTGAAGCTTTCTTT
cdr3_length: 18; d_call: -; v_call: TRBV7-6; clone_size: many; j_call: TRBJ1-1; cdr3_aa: CASSLEIAGRGKNTEAFF; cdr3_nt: TGTGCCAGCAGCTTAGAAATTGCTGGTCGGGGGAAGAACACTGAAGCTTTCTTT
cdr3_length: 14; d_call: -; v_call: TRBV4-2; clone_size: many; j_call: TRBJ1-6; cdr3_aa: CASSQAGDASPLHF; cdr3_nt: TGTGCCAGCAGCCAAGCAGGGGATGCTTCACCCCTCCACTTT
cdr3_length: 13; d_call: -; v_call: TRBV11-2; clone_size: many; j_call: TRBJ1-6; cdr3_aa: CASSIQGNSPLHF; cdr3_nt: TGTGCCAGCAGTATCCAGGGAAATTCACCCCTCCACTTT
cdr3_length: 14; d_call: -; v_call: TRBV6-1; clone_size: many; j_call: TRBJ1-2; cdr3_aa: CASRPAGGAGGYTF; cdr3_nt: TGTGCCAGCAGACCGGCTGGGGGGGCAGGCGGCTACACCTTC
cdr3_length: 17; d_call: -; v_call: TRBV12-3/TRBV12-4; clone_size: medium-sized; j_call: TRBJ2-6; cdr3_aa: CASSSGYRVAGANVLTF; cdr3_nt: TGTGCCAGCAGTTCGGGCTACAGGGTTGCCGGGGCCAACGTCCTGACTTTC
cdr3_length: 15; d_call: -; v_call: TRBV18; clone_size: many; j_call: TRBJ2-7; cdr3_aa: CASSPPSRPGDEQYF; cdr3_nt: TGTGCCAGCTCACCACCTAGCAGGCCCGGGGACGAGCAGTACTTC
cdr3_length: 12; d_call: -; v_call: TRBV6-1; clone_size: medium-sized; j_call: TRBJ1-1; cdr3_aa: CASSLGGAEAFF; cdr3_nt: TGTGCCAGCAGTCTCGGGGGGGCTGAAGCTTTCTTT
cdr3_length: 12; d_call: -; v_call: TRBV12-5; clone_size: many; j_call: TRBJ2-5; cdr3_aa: CASGVDWETQYF; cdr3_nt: TGTGCTAGTGGTGTCGATTGGGAGACCCAGTACTTC
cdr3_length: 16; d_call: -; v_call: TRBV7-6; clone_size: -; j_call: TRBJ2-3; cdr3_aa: CASSSGTPSTSDTQYF; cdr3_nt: TGTGCCAGCAGCTCCGGCACCCCCTCAACGTCAGATACGCAGTATTTT
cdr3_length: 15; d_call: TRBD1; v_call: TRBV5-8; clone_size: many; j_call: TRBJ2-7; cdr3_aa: CASSSRGLDFYEQYF; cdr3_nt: TGTGCCAGCAGCTCGAGGGGGCTTGACTTCTACGAGCAGTACTTC
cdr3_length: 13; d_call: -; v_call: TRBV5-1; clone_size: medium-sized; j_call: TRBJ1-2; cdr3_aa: CASSLGPNYGYTF; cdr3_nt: TGCGCCAGCAGCTTGGGCCCTAACTATGGCTACACCTTC
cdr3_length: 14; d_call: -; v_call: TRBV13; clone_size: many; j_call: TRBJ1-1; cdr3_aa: CASSFGTANTEAFF; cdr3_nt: TGTGCCAGCAGCTTCGGGACTGCGAACACTGAAGCTTTCTTT
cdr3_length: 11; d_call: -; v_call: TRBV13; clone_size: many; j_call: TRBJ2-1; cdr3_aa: CASSLSTEQFF; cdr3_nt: TGTGCCAGCAGCTTGAGTACTGAGCAGTTCTTC
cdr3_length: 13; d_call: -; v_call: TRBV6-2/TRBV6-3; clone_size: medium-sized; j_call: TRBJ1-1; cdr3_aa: CASSYAENTEAFF; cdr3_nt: TGTGCCAGCAGTTATGCGGAGAACACTGAAGCTTTCTTT
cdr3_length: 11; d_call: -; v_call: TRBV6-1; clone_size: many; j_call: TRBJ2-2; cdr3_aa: CASSERMGLFF; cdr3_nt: TGTGCCAGCAGTGAAAGAATGGGGCTGTTTTTT
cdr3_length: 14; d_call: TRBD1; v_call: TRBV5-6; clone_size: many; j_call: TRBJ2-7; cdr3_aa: CASSRDRGVYEQYF; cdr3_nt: TGTGCCAGCTCACGGGACAGGGGAGTGTACGAGCAGTACTTC
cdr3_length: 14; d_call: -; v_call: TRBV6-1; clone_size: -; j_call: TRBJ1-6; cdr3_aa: CASNPRDVNSPLHF; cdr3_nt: TGTGCCAGCAACCCTCGAGATGTAAATTCACCCCTCCACTTT
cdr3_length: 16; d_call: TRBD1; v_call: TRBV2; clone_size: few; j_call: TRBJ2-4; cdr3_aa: CASSGGQVLGKNIQYF; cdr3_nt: TGTGCCAGCAGTGGGGGACAGGTGTTAGGCAAAAACATTCAGTACTTC
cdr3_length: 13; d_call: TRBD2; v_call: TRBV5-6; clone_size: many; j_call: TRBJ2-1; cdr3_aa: CASSPTSQLEQFF; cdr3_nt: TGTGCCAGCAGCCCGACTAGCCAGCTCGAGCAGTTCTTC
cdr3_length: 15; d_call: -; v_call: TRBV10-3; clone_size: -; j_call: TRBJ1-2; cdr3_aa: CAISENTGTSYCYTF; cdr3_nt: TGTGCCATCAGTGAGAACACCGGGACATCCTATTGCTACACCTTC
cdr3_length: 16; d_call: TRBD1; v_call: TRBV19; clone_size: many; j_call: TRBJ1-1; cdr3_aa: CASSPGQGAVSTEAFF; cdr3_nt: TGTGCCAGTAGCCCCGGACAGGGGGCAGTCAGCACTGAAGCTTTCTTT
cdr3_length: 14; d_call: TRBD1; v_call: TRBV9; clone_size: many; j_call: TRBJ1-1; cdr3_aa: CASSAGQGNTEAFF; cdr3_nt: TGTGCCAGCAGCGCCGGACAGGGTAACACTGAAGCTTTCTTT
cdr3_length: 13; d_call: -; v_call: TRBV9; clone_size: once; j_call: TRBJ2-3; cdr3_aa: CASSIESVYTQYF; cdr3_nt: TGTGCCAGCAGCATAGAGTCGGTATATACGCAGTATTTT
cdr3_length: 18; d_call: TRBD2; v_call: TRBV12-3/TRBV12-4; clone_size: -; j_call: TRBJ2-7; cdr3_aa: CASSRELAGGSLSREQYF; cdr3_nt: TGTGCCAGCAGCCGGGAGCTAGCGGGAGGATCCCTTTCCCGGGAGCAGTACTTC
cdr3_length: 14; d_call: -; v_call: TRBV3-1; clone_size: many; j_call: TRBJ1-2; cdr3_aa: CASSLRQPNYGYTF; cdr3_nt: TGTGCCAGCAGCCTCCGACAACCTAACTATGGCTACACCTTC
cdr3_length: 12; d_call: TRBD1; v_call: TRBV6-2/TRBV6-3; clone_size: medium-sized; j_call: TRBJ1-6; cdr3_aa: CASSWGQSALHF; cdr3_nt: TGTGCCAGCAGTTGGGGACAGTCGGCCCTCCACTTT
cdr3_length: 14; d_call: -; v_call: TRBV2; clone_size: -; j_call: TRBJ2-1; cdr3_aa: CASIAAGSYNEQFF; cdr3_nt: TGTGCCAGCATCGCGGCGGGATCCTACAATGAGCAGTTCTTC
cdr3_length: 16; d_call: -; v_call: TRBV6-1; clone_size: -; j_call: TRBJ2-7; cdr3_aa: CASSSPWRGDTYEQYF; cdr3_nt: TGTGCCAGCAGCTCCCCCTGGCGCGGGGATACCTACGAGCAGTACTTC
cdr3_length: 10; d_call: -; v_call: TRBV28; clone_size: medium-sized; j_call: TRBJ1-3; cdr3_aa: CASFRNTIYF; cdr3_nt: TGTGCCAGCTTTCGAAACACCATATATTTT
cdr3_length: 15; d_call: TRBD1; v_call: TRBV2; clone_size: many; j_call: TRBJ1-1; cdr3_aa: CASGQDSIWRTEAFF; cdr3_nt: TGTGCCAGCGGACAGGACAGTATCTGGAGGACTGAAGCTTTCTTT
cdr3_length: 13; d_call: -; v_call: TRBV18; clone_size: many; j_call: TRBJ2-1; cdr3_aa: CASSPSVLNEQFF; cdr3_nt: TGTGCCAGCTCACCATCCGTTCTCAATGAGCAGTTCTTC
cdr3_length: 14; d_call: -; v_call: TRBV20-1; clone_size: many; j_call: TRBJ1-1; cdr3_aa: CSARDPVMNTEAFF; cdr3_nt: TGCAGTGCTAGAGATCCCGTTATGAACACTGAAGCTTTCTTT
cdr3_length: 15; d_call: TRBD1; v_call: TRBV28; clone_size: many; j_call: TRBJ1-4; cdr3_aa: CASSGTDTTNEKLFF; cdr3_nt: TGTGCCAGCAGTGGGACAGATACAACTAATGAAAAACTGTTTTTT
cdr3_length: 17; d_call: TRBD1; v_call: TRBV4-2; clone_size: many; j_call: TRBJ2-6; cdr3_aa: CASSLRDRVMGANVLTF; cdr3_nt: TGTGCCAGCAGCCTCCGGGACAGGGTCATGGGGGCCAACGTCCTGACTTTC
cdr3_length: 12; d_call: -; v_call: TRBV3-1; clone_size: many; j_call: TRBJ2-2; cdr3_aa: CASSQEGRELFF; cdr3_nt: TGTGCCAGCAGCCAGGAGGGCCGGGAGCTGTTTTTT
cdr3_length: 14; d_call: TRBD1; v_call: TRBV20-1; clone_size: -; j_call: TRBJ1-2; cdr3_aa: CSARAPGGPGGYTF; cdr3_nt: TGCAGTGCTAGGGCACCAGGGGGACCGGGGGGCTACACCTTC
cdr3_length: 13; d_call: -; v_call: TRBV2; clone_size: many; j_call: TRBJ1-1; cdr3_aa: CAAGRGKITEAFF; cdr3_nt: TGTGCCGCGGGCCGGGGGAAAATCACTGAAGCTTTCTTT
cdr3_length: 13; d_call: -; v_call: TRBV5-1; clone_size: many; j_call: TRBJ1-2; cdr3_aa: CASSTPGEGGYTF; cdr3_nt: TGCGCCAGCAGCACACCAGGGGAAGGTGGCTACACCTTC
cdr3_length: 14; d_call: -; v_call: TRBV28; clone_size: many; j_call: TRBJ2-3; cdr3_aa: CASSSGLFTDTQYF; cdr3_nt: TGTGCCAGCAGTTCCGGACTGTTCACAGATACGCAGTATTTT
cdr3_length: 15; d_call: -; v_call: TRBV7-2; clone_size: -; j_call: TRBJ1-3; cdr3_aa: CASGSPGGAGTAIYF; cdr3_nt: TGTGCCAGCGGCTCCCCCGGTGGTGCCGGAACGGCCATATATTTT
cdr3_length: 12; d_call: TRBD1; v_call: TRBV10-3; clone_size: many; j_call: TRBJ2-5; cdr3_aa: CAIGQGPETQYF; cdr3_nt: TGTGCCATCGGACAGGGGCCAGAGACCCAGTACTTC
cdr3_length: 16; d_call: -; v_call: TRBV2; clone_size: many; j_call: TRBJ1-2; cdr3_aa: CASSEARGYSNYGYTF; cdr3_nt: TGTGCCAGCAGTGAAGCGCGAGGGTATAGCAACTATGGCTACACCTTC
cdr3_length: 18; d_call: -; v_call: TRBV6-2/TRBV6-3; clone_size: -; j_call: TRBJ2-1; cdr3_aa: CASQQGPWRQGRNNEQFF; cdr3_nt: TGTGCCAGCCAACAGGGACCCTGGCGGCAAGGGCGAAACAATGAGCAGTTCTTC
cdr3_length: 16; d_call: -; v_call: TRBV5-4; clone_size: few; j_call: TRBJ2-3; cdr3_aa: CASSWGQGPSTDTQYF; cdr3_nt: TGTGCCAGCAGCTGGGGGCAGGGTCCGAGCACAGATACGCAGTATTTT
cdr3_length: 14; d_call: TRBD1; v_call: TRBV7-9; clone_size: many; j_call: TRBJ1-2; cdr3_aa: CASSWGQGVEGYTF; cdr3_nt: TGTGCCAGCAGCTGGGGACAGGGGGTGGAAGGCTACACCTTC
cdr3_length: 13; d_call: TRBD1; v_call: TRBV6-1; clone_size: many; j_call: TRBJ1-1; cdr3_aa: CASSTGGTTEAFF; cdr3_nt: TGTGCCAGCAGCACAGGGGGCACCACTGAAGCTTTCTTT
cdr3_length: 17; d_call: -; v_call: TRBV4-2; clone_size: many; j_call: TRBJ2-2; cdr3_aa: CASSQVSLAGSTGELFF; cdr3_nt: TGTGCCAGCAGCCAAGTGTCCCTAGCAGGGTCCACCGGGGAGCTGTTTTTT